The clone carrying this TCR beta chain was seen a few times. The CDR3 has 14 amino acids. Germline V gene data show CDR1 as MNHEY and CDR2 as SMNVEV (reference sequence). V was pared by 6 bases and J by 3 bases, with 2 bases of the junction left unmatched. Authors' analysis steps: Estimates of nucleated cell counts were drawn from the amplification of reference gene primers. Method: immunoSEQ multiplex PCR; TCRdb's copy keeps in-frame clones and lacks some. The V and J calls and the clone size are those of that table, but D and trimming were determined from the DNA. This table has approximately 110,000 clones, approximately 81% appearing once. This sample stems from a study of blood T cell repertoires in COVID-19. The overall study: From the United States, Italy and Spain came samples of acute and convalescent COVID-19. Nucleic acid was either cDNA or gDNA, and it came from T cells, B-cell-depleted T cells, or PBMCs.

The clonotype originates from a human donor in a cohort sampled during active COVID-19. Sequenced sample: peripheral blood. The gene calls are TRBV27 and TRBJ2-1, with 10 bases lining up with TRBD1. The CDR3 loop reads CASRWTGGYNEQFF. Here the CDR3 DNA reads TGTGCCAGCAGGTGGACAGGGGGCTACAATGAGCAGTTCTTC.